This T cell receptor (beta chain) was sequenced for a study of CD8 T cells in Susac syndrome. Study-level results: The authors acknowledged that the study's TCR sequencing and HLA analysis involved relatively few individuals.

A quantity of roughly 0.5 to 1 ug RNA underwent reverse transcription using random hexamers. Amplification of TCR beta CDR3 across 54 Vbeta and 13 Jbeta was performed with immunoSEQ multiplex PCR. MiXCR was run by TCRdb on the immunoSEQ multiplex PCR reads, yielding one entry per CDR3 protein. The sample has 190,000 or so distinct CDR3 sequences, roughly 95% seen once; the top ten hold about 0.09%. CD8+ and CD4+ blood T cells underwent TCR beta sequencing. In the multiple sclerosis control group, patients were treatment-naive and had stable or active relapsing-remitting disease. V was trimmed by 4 bases and J by 4 bases, leaving 8 bases between them. This CDR3 has 11 amino acids. Germline V CDR1 and CDR2: DFQATT, SNEGSKA (reference sequence). Regarding this clonotype: As yet, its antigen is unknown.

The receptor comes from a human donor with multiple sclerosis. Sequencing was performed on CD4+ T cells from PBMCs. The rearrangement joins TRBV20-1 to TRBJ2-7, with D unclear. The CDR3 nucleotides are TGCAGTGCTACCGACAATTACGAGCAGTACTTC. This encodes CSATDNYEQYF.